This T cell receptor (beta chain) is drawn from a study of identical twins. Regarding the study as a whole: It was possible that invariant MAIT and iNKT cells partly confounded the zero-insertion analyses. In monozygotic twins, models underestimated the sharing of out-of-frame TCR alpha. Excess twin sharing in beta out-of-frame sequences was weaker.

Among all donors, each was a healthy Caucasian. MiXCR, applied by TCRdb to the 5' RACE reads, yields one record per CDR3 protein. The sample carries around 450,000 distinct CDR3 sequences, 13% to 15% recorded once. Losses at the gene ends were 5 bases for V and 5 bases for J; bases not matched to a gene: 6. This CDR3 is 15 amino acids long. Germline CDR1 is MNHNS and CDR2 is SASEGT. This clonotype was seen a few times. Its target is unknown. The same data also contributed to another study, on yellow fever vaccine responses in identical twins.

Material for sequencing was CD4+ T cells sorted from blood. This clonotype was sampled from a woman aged 18-35 years in good health. V gene TRBV6-1 combines with J gene TRBJ2-2, with 9 bases that match TRBD1. CDR3 sequence reads: CASSPRTGETGELFF. In DNA, the CDR3 is TGTGCCAGCAGTCCTCGGACAGGGGAGACCGGGGAGCTGTTTTTT.